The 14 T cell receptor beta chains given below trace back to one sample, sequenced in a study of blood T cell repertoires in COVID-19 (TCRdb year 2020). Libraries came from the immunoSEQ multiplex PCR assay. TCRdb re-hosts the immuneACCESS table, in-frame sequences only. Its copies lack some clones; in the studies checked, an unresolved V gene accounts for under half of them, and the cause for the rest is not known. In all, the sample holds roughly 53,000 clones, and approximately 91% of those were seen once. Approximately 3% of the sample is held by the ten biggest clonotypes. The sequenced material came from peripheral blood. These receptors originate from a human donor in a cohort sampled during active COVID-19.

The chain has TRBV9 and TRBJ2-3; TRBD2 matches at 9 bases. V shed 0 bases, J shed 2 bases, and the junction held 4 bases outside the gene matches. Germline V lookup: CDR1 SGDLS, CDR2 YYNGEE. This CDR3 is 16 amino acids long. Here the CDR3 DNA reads TGTGCCAGCAGCGTAGAGAGCGGGGGGTTCACAGATACGCAGTATTTT. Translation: CASSVESGGFTDTQYF. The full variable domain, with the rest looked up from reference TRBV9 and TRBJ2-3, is DSGVTQTPKHLITATGQRVTLRCSPRSGDLSVYWYQQSLDQGLQFLIQYYNGEERAKGNILERFSAQQFPDLHSELNLSSLELGDSALYFCASSVESGGFTDTQYFGPGTRLTVL.

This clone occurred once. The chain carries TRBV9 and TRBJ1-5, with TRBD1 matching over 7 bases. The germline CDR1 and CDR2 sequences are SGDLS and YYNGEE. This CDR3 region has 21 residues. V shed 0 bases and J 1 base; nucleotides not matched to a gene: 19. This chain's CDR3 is CASSVEGARQGRGLSNQPQHF. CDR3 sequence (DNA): TGTGCCAGCAGCGTAGAGGGGGCGCGGCAGGGTAGAGGTCTAAGCAATCAGCCCCAGCATTTT.

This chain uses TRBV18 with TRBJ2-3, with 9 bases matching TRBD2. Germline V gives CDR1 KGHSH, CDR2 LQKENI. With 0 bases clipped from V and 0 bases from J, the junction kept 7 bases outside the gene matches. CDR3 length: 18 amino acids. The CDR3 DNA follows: TGTGCCAGCTCACCACCGGGACTAGCACGTCCTAGCACAGATACGCAGTATTTT. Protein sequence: CASSPPGLARPSTDTQYF.

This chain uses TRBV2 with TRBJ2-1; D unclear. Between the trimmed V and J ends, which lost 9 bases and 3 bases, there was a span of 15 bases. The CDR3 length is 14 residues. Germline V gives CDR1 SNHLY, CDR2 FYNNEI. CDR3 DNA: TGTGCCAGTTTGTCCGGGTCGGGCTACAATGAGCAGTTCTTC. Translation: CASLSGSGYNEQFF.

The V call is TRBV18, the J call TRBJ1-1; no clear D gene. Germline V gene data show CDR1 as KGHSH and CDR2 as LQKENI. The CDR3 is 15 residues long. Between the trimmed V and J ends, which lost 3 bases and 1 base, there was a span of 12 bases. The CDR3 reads CASSPAQTRNTEAFF. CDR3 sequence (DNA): TGTGCCAGCTCACCTGCACAGACAAGGAACACTGAAGCTTTCTTT.

The CDR3 DNA is TGTGCCAGTAGTATGGGACAGGGTAACTATGGCTACACCTTC. Translation: CASSMGQGNYGYTF. The rearrangement joins TRBV19 to TRBJ1-2, with 9 positions matching TRBD1. CDR3 length: 14 residues. Germline-derived CDR1 and CDR2 are LNHDA and SQIVND (reference sequence). The V and J ends lost 3 bases and 1 base, in that order; junction bases with no gene match: 0.

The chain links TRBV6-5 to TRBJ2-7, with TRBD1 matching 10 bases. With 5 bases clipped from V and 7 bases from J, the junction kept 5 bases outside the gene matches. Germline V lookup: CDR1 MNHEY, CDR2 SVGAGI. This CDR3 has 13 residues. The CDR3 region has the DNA TGTGCCAGCAGTCTAGGACAGGGGGTTGAGCAGTACTTC. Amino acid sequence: CASSLGQGVEQYF.

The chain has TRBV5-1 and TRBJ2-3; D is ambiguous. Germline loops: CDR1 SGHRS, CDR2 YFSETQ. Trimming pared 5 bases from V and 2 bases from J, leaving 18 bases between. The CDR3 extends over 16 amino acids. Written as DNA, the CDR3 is TGCGCCAGCAGTTTCGAGATTGCTAAACTCACAGATACGCAGTATTTT. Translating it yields CASSFEIAKLTDTQYF.

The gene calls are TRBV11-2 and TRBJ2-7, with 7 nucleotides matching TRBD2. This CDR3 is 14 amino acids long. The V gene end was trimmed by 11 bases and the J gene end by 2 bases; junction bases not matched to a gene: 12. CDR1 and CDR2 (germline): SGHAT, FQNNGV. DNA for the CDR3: TGTGCCTCAAGCCGCGGGGGATCCCCCTACGAGCAGTACGTC. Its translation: CASSRGGSPYEQYV.

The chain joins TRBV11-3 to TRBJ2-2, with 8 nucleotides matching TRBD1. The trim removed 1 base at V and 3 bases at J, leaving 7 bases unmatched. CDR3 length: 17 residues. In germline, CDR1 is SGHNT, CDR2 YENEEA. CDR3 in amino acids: CASSLVPRGHHTGELFF. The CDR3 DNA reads TGTGCCAGCAGCTTAGTACCCAGGGGGCATCACACCGGGGAGCTGTTTTTT.

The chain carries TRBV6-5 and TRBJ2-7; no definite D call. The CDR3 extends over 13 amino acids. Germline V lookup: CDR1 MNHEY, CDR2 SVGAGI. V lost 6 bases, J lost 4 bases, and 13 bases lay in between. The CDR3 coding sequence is TGTGCCAGCAGGAACACCTCACCATACGAGCAGTACGTC. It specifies CASRNTSPYEQYV.

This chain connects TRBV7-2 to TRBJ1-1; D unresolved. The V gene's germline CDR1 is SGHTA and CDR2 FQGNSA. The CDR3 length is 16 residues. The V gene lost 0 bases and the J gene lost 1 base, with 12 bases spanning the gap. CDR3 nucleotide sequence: TGTGCCAGCAGCTTAGCGGGCGGGTGGCAGAACACTGAAGCTTTCTTT. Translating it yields CASSLAGGWQNTEAFF.

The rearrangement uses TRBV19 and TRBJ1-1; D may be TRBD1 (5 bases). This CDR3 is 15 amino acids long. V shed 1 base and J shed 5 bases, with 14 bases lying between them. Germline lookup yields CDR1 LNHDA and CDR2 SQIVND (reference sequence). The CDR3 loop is CASSIAPGEGTEAFF. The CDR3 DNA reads TGTGCCAGTAGTATAGCCCCGGGGGAAGGGACTGAAGCTTTCTTT.

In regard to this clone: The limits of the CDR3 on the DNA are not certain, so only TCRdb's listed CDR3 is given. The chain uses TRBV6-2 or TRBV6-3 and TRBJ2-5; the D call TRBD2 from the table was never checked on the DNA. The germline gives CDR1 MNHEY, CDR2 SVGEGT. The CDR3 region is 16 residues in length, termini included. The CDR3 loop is CASSSAVLGGGETQYF.